Below, 13 T cell receptor beta chains from the same sample are listed, as sequenced in a study of T cells after yellow fever vaccination (dated by TCRdb to the late 2010s). Library method: 5' RACE. Sequencing was carried out with an Illumina NovaSeq 6000. TCRdb reanalyzed the raw reads on its own, using fastp at Q25 for trimming and MiXCR for clone calling, and kept in-frame beta chains. Entries are consolidated by CDR3 protein sequence, retaining the most common genes and DNA. Within this sample are 250,000 to 300,000 distinct CDR3 sequences, with roughly 9% of them counted one time only. 3% to 3.5% of the sample belongs to the ten largest clones. The treatment or condition label on this specimen signifies: live attenuated yellow fever vaccine strain. The sequencing used CD4+ T cells sorted from PBMCs, collected 5 days after the yellow fever booster vaccination. All receptors derive from a man between 18 and 29 years old who received the YFV17D yellow fever vaccine.

This clonotype was detected only a few times. The chain joins TRBV6-1 to TRBJ2-1, with a possible D match to TRBD1 (6 bases). CDR3 length equals 16 residues. Looked up from germline, CDR1 is MNHNS and CDR2 is SASEGT. V was cut by 0 bases and J by 7 bases, with 16 bases left in between. The CDR3 is CASSEAVGGVQNEQFF. In nucleotides, the CDR3 is TGTGCCAGCAGTGAAGCGGTAGGGGGTGTACAGAATGAGCAGTTCTTC.

This rearrangement joins TRBV5-4 to TRBJ2-7; 13 nucleotides match TRBD2. Germline V gene sequence: CDR1 SGHNT, CDR2 YYREEE (reference sequence). This CDR3 has 17 amino acids. The V and J ends lost 3 bases and 0 bases, in that order; junction bases with no gene match: 6. CDR3 sequence (DNA): TGTGCCAGCAGCTCCGGACTAGCGGGGGCCAGCTCCTACGAGCAGTACGTC. Encoded protein: CASSSGLAGASSYEQYV.

In this sample, this clonotype turned up a few times. The rearrangement uses TRBV12-3 or TRBV12-4 and TRBJ1-3; D might be TRBD1 (6 bases). The CDR3 has 14 amino acids. Trimming removed 2 bases at V and 3 bases at J, with 8 bases between. The CDR3 bases are TGTGCCAGCAGTTTACGGGGGCTTGGAAACACCATATATTTT. Encoded protein: CASSLRGLGNTIYF.

This clonotype was seen only a few times. The CDR3 DNA is TGTGCCAGCCATGTATGCAGCCGCAGGATCTACAATGAGCAGTTCTTC. Protein product: CASHVCSRRIYNEQFF. V and J are TRBV21-1 and TRBJ2-1. TRBV21-1 is noted as a pseudogene. The CDR3 is 16 amino acids.

This clonotype was counted only a few times. This rearrangement joins TRBV25-1 to TRBJ1-6; 9 bases agree with TRBD1. The CDR3 runs to 16 residues. Trimming at V came to 4 bases and at J to 7 bases, leaving 8 bases not matched to a gene. The V gene's germline CDR1 is MGHDK and CDR2 SYGVNS. The CDR3 loop is CASSGPYRGRNSPLHF. The DNA for the CDR3 is TGTGCCAGCAGTGGGCCGTACAGGGGGCGAAATTCACCCCTCCACTTT.

The chain carries TRBV6-5 and TRBJ1-5; 10 positions agree with TRBD1. The CDR3 totals 19 residues. In germline, CDR1 is MNHEY, CDR2 SVGAGI. V shed 5 bases and J 5 bases; nucleotides not matched to a gene: 18. The CDR3 DNA reads as TGTGCCAGCAGTGAGAGACAGGGGGCGCATGGTTCCGCGCATCAGCCCCAGCATTTT. This sequence encodes CASSERQGAHGSAHQPQHF.

This clonotype was seen at least ten times. J is TRBJ2-3 and V is TRBV7-2, with 10 nucleotides matching TRBD2. J was trimmed by 6 bases and V by 3 bases; bases with no gene match: 9. This CDR3 has 16 residues. The germline gives CDR1 SGHTA, CDR2 FQGNSA. The CDR3 here is CASSFIGLAGADTQYF. The DNA for the CDR3 is TGTGCCAGCAGCTTTATCGGCCTAGCGGGGGCGGATACGCAGTATTTT.

This clonotype appeared a few times. The chain employs TRBV7-9 and TRBJ2-7; possible D gene TRBD2, 5 bases. V lost 0 bases, J lost 5 bases, and 11 bases lay in between. CDR1 SEHNR and CDR2 FQNEAQ come from the germline V gene (reference sequence). The CDR3 has 14 residues. Here the CDR3 reads CASSLAPGSDEQYF. CDR3 bases: TGTGCCAGCAGCTTAGCGCCGGGATCGGACGAGCAGTACTTC.

This clonotype was seen many times. The chain links TRBV11-2 to TRBJ2-6, with TRBD2 matching 7 bases. After removal of 5 bases from V and 0 bases from J, the junction contained 4 bases not matched to a gene. The CDR3 has 16 amino acids. Germline V CDR1 and CDR2: SGHAT, FQNNGV. CDR3 in amino acids: CASSPGGNSGANVLTF. The CDR3 nucleotides read TGTGCCAGCAGCCCCGGGGGGAACTCTGGGGCCAACGTCCTGACTTTC.

This clonotype was detected only a few times. The rearrangement joins TRBV5-5 to TRBJ2-4; TRBD2 matches at 7 bases. The CDR3 has 14 residues. The junction had 5 bases not matched to a gene; V was cut back by 1 base and J by 7 bases. Germline CDR1 and CDR2: SGHKS and YYEKEE (reference sequence). The CDR3 region has the DNA TGTGCCAGCAGCTTGTGGGAGGGAGGGAACATTCAGTACTTC. Translation gives CASSLWEGGNIQYF.

This clonotype came up many times. This chain links TRBV5-4 with TRBJ2-5, with D perhaps matching TRBD2 (6 bases). V was trimmed by 0 bases and J by 4 bases, leaving 10 bases between them. The CDR3 totals 14 residues. The germline gives CDR1 SGHNT, CDR2 YYREEE (reference sequence). CDR3 sequence: CASSLGLAAETQYF. Written as DNA, the CDR3 is TGTGCCAGCAGCTTGGGATTAGCGGCAGAGACCCAGTACTTC.

V is TRBV3-1 and J is TRBJ1-1; D gene unclear. The germline V gene encodes CDR1 LGHDT and CDR2 YNNKEL (reference sequence). With 2 bases removed from V and 1 base from J, the gap between germline ends came to 8 bases. This CDR3 region has 14 residues. The CDR3 loop is CASSQTEGNTEAFF. In DNA form, the CDR3 reads TGTGCCAGCAGCCAAACGGAAGGGAACACTGAAGCTTTCTTT.

The genes are TRBV7-2 and TRBJ2-3, with no clear D. The CDR3 has 14 amino acids. Germline-derived CDR1 and CDR2 are SGHTA and FQGNSA. Trimming took 3 bases from V and 1 from J, leaving 8 bases between them. This chain's CDR3 is CASSLQVGTDTQYF. As DNA, the CDR3 is TGTGCCAGCAGCTTGCAGGTGGGCACAGATACGCAGTATTTT.